Listed below are T cell receptor beta chains from one sample, sequenced in a study of somatic mutations in cytotoxic T cells in rheumatoid arthritis. Sequencing used immunoSEQ multiplex PCR; TCRdb keeps in-frame clones, though not all of them. The sample yields about 9,000 clones, roughly three quarters seen once. Sequencing was carried out using CD8+ T cells sorted from blood. These receptors originate from an adult with rheumatoid arthritis. The CDR3 runs from the conserved cysteine through the conserved F or W. Each record gives: V gene, CDR3 length, clone size, J gene, D gene, CDR3 DNA, CDR3 protein. D genes are given only for firm matches. Size is omitted from some rows. Given values are once, few, many or a class for expanded clones.

>TRBV5-1|16|once|TRBJ2-2|.
TGCGCCAGCAGCTCCCTAGGAGAGTGGAGCACCGGGGAGCTGTTTTTT
CASSSLGEWSTGELFF
>TRBV9|16|.|TRBJ1-4|.
TGTGCCAGCAGCGTCGGGGGGGCGCGGGTTTCGGAAAAACTGTTTTTT
CASSVGGARVSEKLFF
>TRBV5-1|13|.|TRBJ1-2|.
TGCGCCAGCAGCCAAGCCGGGATAGATGGCTACACCTTC
CASSQAGIDGYTF
>TRBV12-5|13|.|TRBJ2-3|TRBD1
TGTGCTAGTGGGGCAACAGGGGCAGATACGCAGTATTTT
CASGATGADTQYF
>TRBV15|13|few|TRBJ1-2|.
TGTGCCACCAGCAGGCGGGAGGCGGCGGGCTACACCTTC
CATSRREAAGYTF
>TRBV18|13|.|TRBJ1-2|.
TGTGCCAGCTCACGACCGTCCTTAGTGGGCTACACCTTC
CASSRPSLVGYTF
>TRBV19|11|.|TRBJ1-2|.
TGTGCCAGTAGTATAGGAGGACAGATCACCTTC
CASSIGGQITF
>TRBV7-9|18|.|TRBJ2-1|TRBD2
TGTGCCAGCAGCCTCCCCCCCAGGCTAGCGGGAGGGCGCAATGAGCAGTTCTTC
CASSLPPRLAGGRNEQFF
>TRBV19|13|.|TRBJ1-2|.
TGTGCCAGTACTATACAGGGTCACTATGGCTACACCTTC
CASTIQGHYGYTF
>TRBV11-3|18|.|TRBJ2-2|TRBD1
TGTGCCAGCAGCTTAGACGTTTGGGGACAGAGCAACACCGGGGAGCTGTTTTTT
CASSLDVWGQSNTGELFF
>TRBV19|13|.|TRBJ2-3|.
TGTGCCAGTAGTGTCCGACTAGAAGATACGCAGTATTTT
CASSVRLEDTQYF
>TRBV6-1|14|.|TRBJ2-1|TRBD2
TGTGCCAGTAAGCCCGGGACTAGCGTCAATGAGCAGTTCTTC
CASKPGTSVNEQFF
>TRBV19|14|.|TRBJ1-1|.
TGTGCCAGTAGGTCCCCGGGGTTAAACACTGAAGCTTTCTTT
CASRSPGLNTEAFF
>TRBV28|17|.|TRBJ1-4|TRBD1
TGTGCCAGCACGGACAGGGAAGATATGGGTGCTAATGAAAAACTGTTTTTT
CASTDREDMGANEKLFF
>TRBV19|15|.|TRBJ2-3|TRBD2
TGTGCCAGTAGTATGCTAGCGGGAGGGCCAGATACGCAGTATTTT
CASSMLAGGPDTQYF
>TRBV19|15|few|TRBJ1-5|.
TGTGCCAGTAGTGACGCGAGTTATAGCAATCAGCCCCAGCATTTT
CASSDASYSNQPQHF
>TRBV18|14|once|TRBJ1-6|.
TGTGCCAGCTCACCCCCCGCTGGGTCGGCACCCCTCCACTTT
CASSPPAGSAPLHF
>TRBV7-9|13|.|TRBJ2-1|.
TGTGCCAGCAGCTTCCTGGGGCCCGATGAGCAGTTCTTC
CASSFLGPDEQFF
>TRBV30|18|once|TRBJ2-3|TRBD1
TGTGCCTGGAGTGGCGTAACAGGGGGCATTGGAAGCACAGATACGCAGTATTTT
CAWSGVTGGIGSTDTQYF
>TRBV9|15|.|TRBJ2-7|.
TGTGCCAGCAGCGTAGATCAAGGGGCCTCCTACGAGCAGTACTTC
CASSVDQGASYEQYF
>TRBV6-5|14|once|TRBJ1-2|.
TGTGCCAGCAGTCCTTTGGGAGGAGGGTATGGCTACACCTTC
CASSPLGGGYGYTF